A single sample gave rise to the 32 T cell receptor beta chains below, sequenced in a study of regulatory T cells in long-lasting Graves disease. Documented time point: newly diagnosed GD, antithyroid drugs for less than 3 months. Isolated PBMC RNA provided the starting material for the TCR library. Combining iRepertoire HTBI primers with Arm-PCR of CDR3 regions, the authors built TCR beta libraries. MiXCR, applied by TCRdb to the multiplex PCR reads, yields one record per CDR3 protein. The sample holds 350,000 to 450,000 distinct CDR3 sequences, 12% seen once. The same sample was also studied in work on T cells in Graves' hyperthyroidism and ophthalmopathy.

Sequenced material: peripheral blood mononuclear cells (PBMCs), taken at new diagnosis, from a patient treated with antithyroid drugs. The receptor set was obtained from a woman under 30 with Graves disease.

A single count supports this clonotype. This may arise from a read error, as a much more abundant clone is one base away. This CDR3 is missing its conserved last phenylalanine or tryptophan, likely due to a read error. J is TRBJ1-1 and V is TRBV28; D gene uncertain. Per the germline V gene, CDR1 is MDHEN and CDR2 is SYDVKM. This CDR3 spans 13 amino acids. V was trimmed by 3 bases and J by 6 bases, leaving 11 bases between them. The CDR3 region is CASSFNGFPEAFL. The CDR3 DNA is TGTGCCAGCAGTTTCAACGGATTCCCTGAAGCTTTCCTT.

This clonotype was seen at least ten times. The chain combines TRBV11-2 with TRBJ2-1, with D tentatively TRBD1 or TRBD2 (5 bases each). The germline V gene has CDR1 SGHAT and CDR2 FQNNGV. The length of the CDR3 is 16 residues. V lost 5 bases and J 14 bases, leaving 28 bases between the germline ends. CDR3 residues: CASSARRDRGRIGKFF. The CDR3 bases are TGTGCCAGCAGCGCACGCCGGGACCGAGGGCGAATCGGGAAGTTCTTC.

This clonotype was observed many times. V and J are TRBV5-6 and TRBJ2-7, with 10 positions matching TRBD2. This CDR3 has 15 residues. Germline loops: CDR1 SGHDT, CDR2 YYEEEE. Trimming took 4 bases from V and 2 from J; bases not matched to a gene: 6. Here the CDR3 reads CASSLGLADTYEQYF. As DNA, the CDR3 is TGTGCCAGCAGCCTAGGACTAGCGGATACCTACGAGCAGTACTTC.

The chain has TRBV29-1 and TRBJ2-4; no clear D. The CDR3 sequence is 12 residues long. From germline, CDR1 is SQVTM and CDR2 ANQGSEA. Trimming took 4 bases from V and 13 from J, leaving 17 bases between them. CDR3 nucleotide sequence: TGCAGCGTTGTTACAACAAGTCCTAGGCAGTACTTC. It codes for CSVVTTSPRQYF.

This clonotype was found many times. The chain combines TRBV18 with TRBJ1-1; TRBD1 agrees at 7 bases. With V trimmed by 8 bases and J by 6 bases, 18 bases remained unmatched. In germline, CDR1 is KGHSH, CDR2 LQKENI. This CDR3 is 16 amino acids long. The chain's CDR3 is CASNMVFGDRRAEAFF. The CDR3 nucleotides are TGTGCCAGCAACATGGTTTTTGGGGACAGACGAGCTGAAGCTTTCTTT.

This clonotype showed up just once. With a much larger clone just one base away, this may be a read error. This sequence joins TRBV7-3 and TRBJ1-5; 7 positions agree with TRBD1. Germline V gene lookup returns CDR1 SGHTA and CDR2 FQGTGA. V lost 4 bases, J lost 3 bases, and 3 bases stayed unmatched. The CDR3 has 14 amino acids. The CDR3 sequence: CASSSTGINQPQHF. CDR3 bases: TGTGCCAGCAGCTCGACAGGGATCAATCAGCCCCAGCATTTT.

This clonotype was seen only a few times. V and J are TRBV6-5 and TRBJ2-1, with D tentatively TRBD2 (5 bases). There are 14 residues in the CDR3. Germline lookup yields CDR1 MNHEY and CDR2 SVGAGI. Trimming pared 2 bases from V and 3 bases from J, leaving 8 bases between. CDR3: CASSYEGNYNEQFF. CDR3 nucleotides: TGTGCCAGCAGTTACGAGGGTAACTACAATGAGCAGTTCTTC.

This clonotype was observed a handful of times. The V gene is TRBV28, the J gene TRBJ2-7, with TRBD2 identical over 12 bases. Germline V lookup: CDR1 MDHEN, CDR2 SYDVKM. V trimming: 5 bases; J trimming: 4 bases; junction bases outside the gene matches: 6. This CDR3 contains 15 residues. CDR3 region: CASSARLAGAYEQYF. The CDR3 region has the DNA TGTGCCAGCAGTGCGCGACTAGCGGGAGCGTACGAGCAGTACTTC.

This clonotype was seen at least ten times. The CDR3 bases are TGCGCCAGCAGTGAGTCGAAGGCCCTGGGCTGGGAGACCCAGTACTTC. This gives the protein CASSESKALGWETQYF. V usage is TRBV10-2 and J usage is TRBJ2-5; D gene uncertain. The CDR3 extends over 16 amino acids. Germline CDR1 is WSHSY and CDR2 is SAAADI. V was cut by 0 bases and J by 5 bases, with 16 bases left in between.

This clonotype has at least ten counts. This chain links TRBV5-1 with TRBJ2-1, with 13 bases aligning to TRBD2. Germline lookup yields CDR1 SGHRS and CDR2 YFSETQ. The CDR3 covers 17 residues. V dropped 3 bases and J dropped 5; count of bases not matched to a gene: 8. CDR3 in DNA: TGCGCCAGCAGCTGGACTAGCGGGGGCCAAAAACACAATGAGCAGTTCTTC. This translates into CASSWTSGGQKHNEQFF.

This clonotype showed up many times. CDR3 sequence: CASSPYQIGDYGYTF. The CDR3 DNA reads TGTGCCAGCAGCCCCTACCAGATTGGGGACTATGGCTACACCTTC. V is TRBV7-2 and J is TRBJ1-2; D not certain. The CDR3 runs 15 residues. V was cut by 5 bases and J by 3 bases, with 16 bases left in between. Germline V gene sequence: CDR1 SGHTA, CDR2 FQGNSA.

As regards this clonotype: A single base separates this from a much larger clone, so it may be a read error. The chain combines TRBV27 with TRBJ2-1, with unresolved D. Per germline, CDR1 MNHEY and CDR2 SMNVEV (reference sequence). The length of the CDR3 is 14 residues. This CDR3 reads CVSSLVGPYNEQFF. The CDR3 DNA follows: TGTGTCAGCAGTTTAGTGGGTCCCTACAATGAGCAGTTCTTC.

This clonotype was recorded a few times. The chain links TRBV10-3 to TRBJ2-2; 14 nucleotides agree with TRBD2. Germline V lookup: CDR1 ENHRY, CDR2 SYGVKD. Losses at the gene ends were 3 bases for V and 11 bases for J; bases not matched to a gene: 8. The CDR3 contains 16 residues. The CDR3 sequence is CAISERTGTSGSELFF. Written as DNA, the CDR3 is TGTGCCATCAGTGAACGAACCGGGACTAGCGGGAGTGAGCTGTTTTTT.

This clonotype was detected ten times or more. V is TRBV12-3 or TRBV12-4 and J is TRBJ1-1; 8 bases agree with TRBD1. The CDR3 spans 15 residues. V trimming: 6 bases; J trimming: 1 base; junction bases outside the gene matches: 7. CDR3 nucleotide sequence: TGTGCCAGCAGAATTTACAGGGGGACGAACACTGAAGCTTTCTTT. Translation gives CASRIYRGTNTEAFF.

This clonotype was picked up many times. The chain links TRBV7-2 to TRBJ1-4; D gene unclear. Trimming left V 0 bases short and J 7 bases short, with 9 bases between. This CDR3 has 14 residues. From germline, CDR1 is SGHTA and CDR2 FQGNSA. CDR3 sequence: CASSLAASTEKLFF. The DNA of the CDR3 is TGTGCCAGCAGCTTAGCAGCCTCGACTGAAAAACTGTTTTTT.

This clonotype showed up many times. V gene TRBV20-1 combines with J gene TRBJ2-1, with 10 nucleotides matching TRBD2. Per the germline V gene, CDR1 is DFQATT and CDR2 is SNEGSKA (reference sequence). V lost 3 bases, J lost 7 bases, and 27 bases stayed unmatched. The CDR3 has 21 amino acids. The CDR3 DNA sequence: TGCAGTGCTAGCCAGGCCGGCCTAGCGGGGGTTCTTGGTCGCGTGGCGAATGAGCAGTTCTTC. As protein: CSASQAGLAGVLGRVANEQFF.

This clonotype was recorded many times. The chain combines TRBV27 with TRBJ1-2; 9 nucleotides agree with TRBD1. Germline V gene lookup returns CDR1 MNHEY and CDR2 SMNVEV (reference sequence). The CDR3 totals 15 residues. After removal of 6 bases from V and 3 bases from J, the junction contained 8 bases not matched to a gene. CDR3 bases: TGTGCCAGCAGACGCACAGGGGGCCTGGACTATGGCTACACCTTC. Translating gives CASRRTGGLDYGYTF.

Many counts were recorded for this clonotype. This chain connects TRBV2 to TRBJ1-4, with D uncertain. Deletions cut 3 bases from V and 8 bases from J, with 13 bases between. Germline V gives CDR1 SNHLY, CDR2 FYNNEI. The CDR3 runs to 14 residues. CDR3 nucleotides: TGTGCCAGCAGTGATCTGTCGAACGAGGAAAAACTGTTTTTT. Its translation is CASSDLSNEEKLFF.

This clonotype appeared many times. The genes are TRBV20-1 and TRBJ1-1; D gene ambiguous. The CDR3 sequence is 13 residues long. Germline lookup yields CDR1 DFQATT and CDR2 SNEGSKA (reference sequence). V was cut by 0 bases and J by 4 bases, with 9 bases left in between. The CDR3 bases are TGCAGTGCTAGAGATTCTTCGACCACTGAAGCTTTCTTT. It specifies CSARDSSTTEAFF.

Many counts were recorded for this clonotype. The CDR3 bases are TGCAGCGAGCCAACAGGGGACGATGAGCAGTTCTTC. Translating gives CSEPTGDDEQFF. This chain joins TRBV20-1 and TRBJ2-1, with 7 bases lining up with TRBD1. In germline, CDR1 is DFQATT, CDR2 SNEGSKA (reference sequence). The CDR3 runs 12 residues.

Many counts were recorded for this clonotype. This chain uses TRBV12-3 or TRBV12-4 with TRBJ1-5, with D unresolved. This CDR3 has 16 residues. V lost 1 base and J 0 bases, leaving 10 bases between the germline ends. The chain's CDR3 is CASSLVGWYSNQPQHF. CDR3 nucleotides: TGTGCCAGCAGTTTAGTCGGGTGGTATAGCAATCAGCCCCAGCATTTT.

This clonotype was seen at least ten times. The chain combines TRBV2 with TRBJ2-3; D is unclear. The CDR3 length is 12 residues. Germline CDR1 SNHLY, CDR2 FYNNEI. The V end lost 5 bases, the J end lost 6 bases, and 9 bases lay between the germline ends. This CDR3 is CASSFYGDTQYF. CDR3 DNA: TGTGCCAGCAGTTTCTACGGGGATACGCAGTATTTT.

There are many counts of this clonotype. The chain employs TRBV5-5 and TRBJ2-5; D unresolved. The length of the CDR3 is 19 residues. The V and J ends lost 1 base and 1 base respectively, with 23 bases between them. The germline V gene encodes CDR1 SGHKS and CDR2 YYEKEE (reference sequence). Here the CDR3 DNA reads TGTGCCAGCAGCTTGTATTGGAGAACGGCAGCTTCACCCCAAGAGACCCAGTACTTC. Translation: CASSLYWRTAASPQETQYF.

This clonotype was picked up a small number of times. Compared with germline, one end of the junction differs, possibly owing to a read error. The chain combines TRBV7-9 with TRBJ1-6; D gene uncertain. Germline V gives CDR1 SEHNR, CDR2 FQNEAQ (reference sequence). CDR3 length: 17 residues. The CDR3 coding sequence is TGTGCCAGCAGCTCCAGCGCGGCTAGCTCCTATACTTCACCCCTCCACTTT. Translated: CASSSSAASSYTSPLHF.

At least ten counts were recorded for this clonotype. The chain is built from TRBV11-2 and TRBJ1-6, with D unclear. Germline V gives CDR1 SGHAT, CDR2 FQNNGV. CDR3 length: 14 amino acids. V was cut by 3 bases and J by 6 bases, with 9 bases left in between. The CDR3 reads CASSFRTSNSPLHF. The CDR3 DNA reads as TGTGCCAGCAGCTTCCGGACCTCTAATTCACCCCTCCACTTT.

The chain recombines TRBV20-1 with TRBJ2-6; D gene unclear. Germline CDR1 is DFQATT and CDR2 is SNEGSKA (reference sequence). The CDR3 runs to 16 residues. The ends were cut back, 3 bases at V and 2 bases at J, with 14 bases in the middle. As DNA, the CDR3 is TGCAGTGCTAGTCCATCCACCCAACCTGGGGCCAACGTCCTGACTTTC. It codes for CSASPSTQPGANVLTF.

This clonotype has ten or more counts. The gene calls are TRBV7-2 and TRBJ1-1; D possibly corresponds to TRBD1 (5 bases). Trimming left V 5 bases short and J 11 bases short, with 15 bases between. Germline CDR1 is SGHTA and CDR2 is FQGNSA. The CDR3 contains 12 residues. The CDR3 sequence: CASSPHPRGAFF. CDR3 nucleotides: TGTGCCAGCAGCCCCCACCCCCGGGGGGCTTTCTTT.

This clonotype occurred many times. V is TRBV2 and J is TRBJ2-2; D unresolved. Trimming pared 6 bases from V and 2 bases from J, leaving 4 bases between. CDR1 and CDR2 (germline): SNHLY, FYNNEI. This CDR3 contains 12 residues. The CDR3 spells CASRDNTGELFF. The CDR3 DNA reads as TGTGCCAGCAGGGATAACACCGGGGAGCTGTTTTTT.

The chain combines TRBV30 with TRBJ2-6, with D possibly being TRBD1 (6 bases). CDR1 and CDR2 from the germline V gene are GTSNPN and SVGIG (reference sequence). V lost 5 bases and J lost 4, with 27 bases in between. The CDR3 contains 19 residues. CDR3 nucleotide sequence: TGTGCCTGGTTTGACTTGGGGGCGCGCCCCCCCGGAGGGGCCAACGTCCTGACTTTC. This translates into CAWFDLGARPPGGANVLTF. Full variable domain (outside the CDR3, taken from reference TRBV30 and TRBJ2-6): SQTIHQWPATLVQPVGSPLSLECTVEGTSNPNLYWYRQAAGRGLQLLFYSVGIGQISSEVPQNLSASRPQDRQFILSSKKLLLSDSGFYLCAWFDLGARPPGGANVLTFGAGSRLTVL.

Ten or more counts support this clonotype. The chain links TRBV12-3 or TRBV12-4 to TRBJ2-2; no clear D. The CDR3 extends over 11 amino acids. Trimming took 4 bases from V and 6 from J, leaving 3 bases between them. CDR3: CASSSSGELFF. CDR3 nucleotide sequence: TGTGCCAGCAGTTCATCCGGGGAGCTGTTTTTT.

This clonotype was detected many times. J is TRBJ1-6 and V is TRBV4-1; perhaps TRBD1 as D (6 bases). This CDR3 has 16 amino acids. The V end lost 1 base, the J end lost 6 bases, and 13 bases lay between the germline ends. Germline CDR1 MGHRA, CDR2 YSYEKL. Here the CDR3 reads CASSQVIGGSNSPLHF. The CDR3 nucleotides are TGCGCCAGCAGCCAAGTGATAGGGGGATCTAATTCACCCCTCCACTTT.

The CDR3 protein is CASSLASNEQFF. The CDR3 DNA reads as TGTGCCAGCAGTTTAGCCTCCAATGAGCAGTTCTTC. The chain is built from TRBV12-3 or TRBV12-4 and TRBJ2-1, with D hard to call. The CDR3 extends over 12 amino acids. V was clipped by 0 bases and J by 6 bases, with 3 bases between them.